Below, one T cell receptor beta chain is given with its context. The antigen is unknown. V lost 10 bases to trimming and J lost 6 bases; unmatched junction nucleotides: 6. This CDR3 has 11 residues. Germline CDR1 is MNHEY and CDR2 is SVGEGT. The data stem from a study of identical twins. Regarding the study as a whole: Modelling approaches yielded underestimates of out-of-frame TCR alpha sharing between monozygotic twins. For zero-insertion analyses, partial confounding could come from invariant MAIT and iNKT cells.

Template switching, a step in the protocol, added a universal primer site, and cDNA carried unique molecular identifiers. TCRdb itself ran the 5' RACE reads through MiXCR, one entry per CDR3 protein. The sample holds hundreds of thousands of distinct CDR3 sequences, about 9.4% seen once. Another study also made use of these data, one on yellow fever vaccine responses in identical twins.

This sequence originates from a woman aged 18-35 years in good health. What was sequenced was PBMCs. The chain is built from TRBV6-2 or TRBV6-3 and TRBJ2-7; 7 positions agree with TRBD1. CDR3 nucleotide sequence: TGTGCCACCGAGACAGGGACCGAGCAGTACTTC. This translates into CATETGTEQYF.